Described below is a single T cell receptor beta chain sequence and its context. The data were obtained in a study of neoadjuvant anti-PD-1 for oral cavity cancer. Using immunoSEQ multiplex PCR, the repertoire was profiled, and TCRdb retains in-frame clones only, with some absent. The sample has nearly 8,000 clones; roughly two thirds are singletons. The J segment lost 6 bases and the V segment lost 3 bases, leaving 9 bases of the junction unmatched. The CDR3 length is 17 residues. CDR1 and CDR2 (germline): LNHDA, SQIVND (reference sequence). The time point here: after neoadjuvant nivolumab, at surgical resection.

Sequenced material: PBMCs, taken after nivolumab (anti-PD-1) treatment. This TCR was sampled from a person aged 35 to 85 with oral cavity squamous cell carcinoma. The V call is TRBV19, the J call TRBJ1-6, with 9 nucleotides matching TRBD1. CDR3 coding DNA: TGTGCCAGTAGTATTAGGGGACAGGGATCGAGTAATTCACCCCTCCACTTT. Protein sequence: CASSIRGQGSSNSPLHF.